The 11 T cell receptor beta chains given below trace back to one sample, sequenced in a study of blood T cell repertoires in COVID-19. Assay: immunoSEQ multiplex PCR; the TCRdb copy retains only in-frame clones and omits some. Among about 59,000 clones listed, around 80% were seen once. Sequencing used peripheral blood. These receptor sequences come from a man older than 75 with acute or convalescent COVID-19.

V usage is TRBV3-1 (or the pseudogene TRBV3-2) and J usage is TRBJ1-2; TRBD1 aligns across 8 bases. The V gene's germline CDR1 is LGHDT and CDR2 YNNKEL (reference sequence). The junction had 11 bases not matched to a gene; V was cut back by 6 bases and J by 5 bases. CDR3 length: 15 amino acids. The CDR3 reads CASRPGQGLGYGYTF. The CDR3 nucleotides are TGTGCCAGCAGACCCGGACAGGGATTGGGGTATGGCTACACCTTC.

This clone was detected a few times. The CDR3 DNA is TGCGCCAGCAGCTTAGCGGGACAGGGGCCGAGGGACACTGAAGCTTTCTTT. The encoded protein is CASSLAGQGPRDTEAFF. The chain is built from TRBV5-1 and TRBJ1-1; 10 bases agree with TRBD1. CDR1 SGHRS and CDR2 YFSETQ come from the germline V gene. The ends lost 2 bases at V and 3 bases at J; junction bases unmatched: 10. This CDR3 comprises 17 residues.

The V and J genes are TRBV2 and TRBJ1-4; D perhaps matches TRBD1 (6 bases). Germline V lookup: CDR1 SNHLY, CDR2 FYNNEI. V lost 4 bases and J lost 8, with 14 bases in between. There are 14 residues in the CDR3. CDR3 coding DNA: TGTGCCAGCAGTGGCGGGGGCGCTTCCGAAAAACTGTTTTTT. Residues: CASSGGGASEKLFF.

This sequence joins TRBV19 and TRBJ2-1; no clear D. V lost 6 bases and J 3 bases, leaving 9 bases between the germline ends. CDR3 length equals 13 residues. Germline V gives CDR1 LNHDA, CDR2 SQIVND (reference sequence). The CDR3 protein is CASRRDNYNEQFF. The CDR3, as DNA: TGTGCCAGTAGGAGAGACAACTACAATGAGCAGTTCTTC.

The chain combines TRBV7-2 with TRBJ2-5; 9 bases agree with TRBD2. Germline CDR1 SGHTA, CDR2 FQGNSA. The CDR3 sequence is 16 residues long. V trimming: 8 bases; J trimming: 5 bases; junction bases outside the gene matches: 15. CDR3 bases: TGTGCCAGCCATGCTCAAAATAGCGGGGGCCGGGAGACCCAGTACTTC. Amino acid sequence: CASHAQNSGGRETQYF.

V and J are TRBV5-1 and TRBJ2-3; D perhaps matches TRBD2 (6 bases). Germline CDR1 and CDR2: SGHRS and YFSETQ. This CDR3 is 15 amino acids long. V was shortened by 4 bases and J by 1 base, with 13 bases between the two germline ends. CDR3 coding DNA: TGCGCCAGCAGCGATTCCGGACTACGCACAGATACGCAGTATTTT. Amino acid sequence: CASSDSGLRTDTQYF.

The V and J genes are TRBV18 and TRBJ1-3, with 9 bases lining up with TRBD1. The CDR3 covers 18 residues. CDR1 and CDR2 from the germline V gene are KGHSH and LQKENI. J lost 0 bases, V lost 4 bases, and 10 bases had no gene match. The CDR3 is CASSLIGQGQDSGNTIYF. Written as DNA, the CDR3 is TGTGCCAGCTCACTCATCGGACAGGGGCAAGACTCTGGAAACACCATATATTTT.

Only one count was recorded for this clone. The chain combines TRBV24-1 with TRBJ1-5; D may be TRBD1 (5 bases). CDR1 is KGHDR, CDR2 SFDVKD, per germline. Deletions cut 10 bases from V and 1 base from J, with 13 bases between. The CDR3 runs to 14 residues. The CDR3 loop is CATQGIGSNQPQHF. DNA for the CDR3: TGTGCCACTCAGGGTATTGGGAGCAATCAGCCCCAGCATTTT.

The chain uses TRBV2 and TRBJ2-5; 10 bases are a match to TRBD2. Per germline, CDR1 SNHLY and CDR2 FYNNEI. The V segment lost 1 base and the J segment 1 base; nucleotides outside the gene matches: 9. The CDR3 sequence is 18 residues long. The CDR3 coding sequence is TGTGCCAGCAGTGAAGGGCGGGGACTAGCGAGAAGCCAAGAGACCCAGTACTTC. Translated, it gives CASSEGRGLARSQETQYF. Full variable domain (outside the CDR3, taken from reference TRBV2 and TRBJ2-5): EPEVTQTPSHQVTQMGQEVILRCVPISNHLYFYWYRQILGQKVEFLVSFYNNEISEKSEIFDDQFSVERPDGSNFTLKIRSTKLEDSAMYFCASSEGRGLARSQETQYFGPGTRLLVL.

The V and J genes are TRBV28 and TRBJ1-2; maybe TRBD1 (5 bases). Trimming removed 7 bases at V and 5 bases at J, with 11 bases between. Germline CDR1 is MDHEN and CDR2 is SYDVKM. The CDR3 covers 12 residues. The CDR3 coding sequence is TGTGCCAGCACCGTGGGGCAATATGGCTACACCTTC. Translating gives CASTVGQYGYTF.

This clone was seen a single time. The genes are TRBV12-3 or TRBV12-4 and TRBJ2-7, with D perhaps matching TRBD2 (6 bases). The V end was cut by 5 bases, the J end by 9 bases, with 17 bases between. The CDR3 has 13 amino acids. The CDR3 here is CASSAPGTPGQYF. The CDR3 DNA reads as TGTGCCAGCAGTGCACCCGGGACTCCCGGGCAGTACTTC.